This T cell receptor (beta chain) derives from a study of early stage breast cancer tumors. Study-wide background: Seven or eight ER+/PR+/HER2- tumors were invasive ductal; four were invasive lobular.

Sequenced by immunoSEQ multiplex PCR; TCRdb stores in-frame clones only, minus some. The table lists tens of thousands of clones, more than 65% of them singletons, with 3% to 4.5% in the top ten. Study-level findings and limits: Tumors had roughly 2.6-fold higher T cell density than normal breast. In 14 of 16 patients, blood comparison separated tumor from normal breast.

With regard to this clone: Antigen unknown.

The sequencing input was blood. The receptor comes from a person in their sixties with breast cancer.

CDR3 bases: TGTGCCAGCAGGGGGACAGGGCCTTCACCCCTCCACTTT. Protein product: CASRGTGPSPLHF. This sequence joins TRBV2 and TRBJ1-6; 9 nucleotides line up with TRBD1. The length of the CDR3 is 13 residues. V dropped 6 bases and J dropped 9; count of bases not matched to a gene: 3. Germline CDR1 reads SNHLY; CDR2 reads FYNNEI.